This TCR beta chain originates from a study of cytomegalovirus exposure and HLA in healthy donors. In the case of this clone: Its antigen is unknown.

Broader study findings: In all likelihood, a cluster of highly shared sequence variants was a sequencing artifact. By HLA locus, TCR association rates varied in a later analysis, with DRB1 showing the most and HLA-C the fewest.

It was with 60 Vbeta and 13 Jbeta primers that the PCR ran. Assay used: immunoSEQ multiplex PCR; TCRdb lists only in-frame clones, some missing. The sample comprises nearly 110,000 clones, about 76% of which are singletons, and under 8% rests with the top ten. Unmatched junction bases numbered 2, after V lost 0 bases and J lost 7 bases. The germline V gene encodes CDR1 GTSNPN and CDR2 SVGIG (reference sequence). The CDR3 sequence is 12 residues long. The gene calls are TRBV30 and TRBJ1-2; 7 bases agree with TRBD1. The receptor comes from a woman between 50 and 59 years old in good health and CMV-seropositive. The sample was PBMCs. CDR3 region: CAWSVAGGGYTF. CDR3 nucleotides: TGTGCCTGGAGTGTGGCAGGGGGTGGCTACACCTTC.